These 26 T cell receptor gamma chains were sequenced from one sample in a study of gamma-delta T cells after stem cell transplantation. TCRdb repeated clone calling on the RT-PCR reads with CATT. The sample shows around 150 gamma-chain clones, roughly 52% of them seen only once. The sample comprised gamma-delta T cells. These receptors were collected from a human donor. It is not recorded whose cells these are; they may come from a transplant donor.

V is TRGV9 and J is TRGJP. No J gene was available from TCRdb, and it was assigned here by a germline match of the DNA. CDR1 and CDR2 from the germline V gene are GITISATS and ISYDGTV (reference sequence). The ends lost 6 bases at V and 2 bases at J; junction bases unmatched: 7. This CDR3 is built from 17 residues. The chain's CDR3 is CALWRSRQELGKKIKVF. CDR3 bases: TGTGCCTTGTGGCGGTCCAGGCAAGAGTTGGGCAAAAAAATCAAGGTATTT.

Points on this clone: The TCRdb protein, from a much larger clone, departs from this DNA's translation at residue 3, likely by read error; the protein shown derives from the DNA. The chain is built from TRGV5 and TRGJ1 or TRGJ2. Assignment of the J gene here rests on matching the DNA to germline, because TCRdb gives none. The CDR3 loop spans 13 amino acids. Germline-derived CDR1 and CDR2 are VINAFY and YDVSNSKD. The DNA for the CDR3 is TGTGCCGCCTGGGACAGAAGGGGATATAAGAAACTCTTT. It codes for CAAWDRRGYKKLF.

This clone came up a few times. A read error likely explains why the TCRdb protein, taken from a much larger clone, differs from this DNA's translation at residue 9; the protein shown is translated from the DNA. The chain joins TRGV5 to TRGJ1 or TRGJ2. In the absence of a J gene in TCRdb, the DNA was matched to germline to assign it here. V dropped 1 base and J dropped 9; count of bases not matched to a gene: 9. Germline CDR1 VINAFY, CDR2 YDVSNSKD. This CDR3 spans 13 amino acids. This CDR3 is CATWDRRGCKKLF. The CDR3 coding sequence is TGTGCCACCTGGGACAGAAGGGGATGTAAGAAACTCTTT.

Relative to its sample, this clone is hyperexpanded. Within the sample, other DNA sequences also encode this same CDR3. V and J are TRGV5 and TRGJ1 or TRGJ2. The J gene was not available in TCRdb and was assigned here by matching the DNA to germline segments. This CDR3 contains 13 residues. V was pared by 1 base and J by 7 bases, with 7 bases of the junction left unmatched. Germline CDR1 VINAFY, CDR2 YDVSNSKD. The CDR3 here is CATWDRRGYKKLF. CDR3 nucleotide sequence: TGTGCCACCTGGGACAGAAGGGGATATAAGAAACTCTTT.

The chain has TRGV8 and TRGJP2. Germline matching of the DNA provided the J gene here, since TCRdb leaves it blank. Germline lookup yields CDR1 VENAVY and CDR2 YDSYNSRV. V lost 0 bases and J lost 3; bases outside the gene matches: 4. The CDR3 consists of 15 residues. The CDR3 protein is CATWDRRGSDWIKTF. The CDR3 DNA is TGTGCCACCTGGGATAGGCGAGGTAGTGATTGGATCAAGACGTTT.

This clone came up a few times. A single base is all that separates this from a far larger clone, so a read error is likely. The chain carries TRGV9 and TRGJP. The J gene, left out of TCRdb, was set here by checking the DNA against germline. V shed 3 bases and J 7 bases; nucleotides not matched to a gene: 9. The CDR3 length is 17 residues. The germline V gene has CDR1 GITISATS and CDR2 ISYDGTV (reference sequence). CDR3 DNA: TGTGCCTTGTGGGAGCCCCTCGCGGAGTTGGGCAAAAAAATCAAGGTATTT. As protein: CALWEPLAELGKKIKVF.

A note on this clone: Only one base separates this from a far larger clonotype, so it likely reflects a read error. The chain is built from TRGV9 and TRGJ1 or TRGJ2. TCRdb lists no J gene, so it was determined here by aligning the DNA to germline. CDR1 is GITISATS, CDR2 ISYDGTV, per germline (reference sequence). This CDR3 is built from 12 residues. CDR3 residues: CASWEVRYKKLF. The CDR3 coding sequence is TGTGCCTCGTGGGAGGTGCGATATAAGAAACTCTTT.

This chain connects TRGV9 to TRGJP. TCRdb does not report a J gene; here it was assigned by matching the DNA to germline references. The V gene end was trimmed by 3 bases and the J gene end by 16 bases; junction bases not matched to a gene: 18. The CDR3 has 17 residues. Germline V gives CDR1 GITISATS, CDR2 ISYDGTV (reference sequence). As DNA, the CDR3 is TGTGCCTTGTGGGAGCCCCCGCGGAGTTGGGCAAAAAAAATCAAGGTATTT. Translation: CALWEPPRSWAKKIKVF.

On this clone itself: A far larger clone is off by one base, so a read error is likely. The same CDR3 can be traced to other DNA sequences in this sample. V gene TRGV9 combines with J gene TRGJP. Since TCRdb gives no J gene, matching the DNA to germline was used here to assign it. With V trimmed by 0 bases and J by 7 bases, 3 bases remained unmatched. CDR3 length: 16 amino acids. Germline CDR1 and CDR2: GITISATS and ISYDGTV (reference sequence). CDR3 region: CALWEVSELGKKIKVF. Written as DNA, the CDR3 is TGTGCCTTGTGGGAGGTGTCGGAGTTGGGCAAAAAAATCAAGGTATTT.

Remarks on this clone: A far larger clone lies a single base away; this is likely a read error. The chain uses TRGV4 and TRGJ1 or TRGJ2. Matching the DNA to germline supplied the J gene, which TCRdb does not give. The CDR3 runs to 14 residues. Germline lookup yields CDR1 EGSTGY and CDR2 YDSYTSSV. Germline trimming cut 4 bases from V and 6 bases from J; bases unmatched to any gene: 12. The CDR3 region has the DNA TGTGCCACCTGGGACGGGAAAATTTCTTATAAGAAACTCTTT. This translates into CATWDGKISYKKLF.

Note on this clone: With only one base between it and a far larger clone, this is likely a read error. The chain combines TRGV8 with TRGJ1 or TRGJ2. The J gene is absent in TCRdb and was assigned here via DNA matching to germline. The V segment lost 5 bases and the J segment 4 bases; nucleotides outside the gene matches: 14. Germline lookup yields CDR1 VENAVY and CDR2 YDSYNSRV. There are 15 residues in the CDR3. The CDR3 protein is CATWGSGGGYYKKLF. In nucleotides, the CDR3 is TGTGCCACCTGGGGTAGTGGGGGGGGGTATTATAAGAAACTCTTT.

The rearrangement joins TRGV9 to TRGJP. TCRdb supplies no J gene; here it was assigned by aligning the nucleotide sequence to germline. V gave up 0 bases and J gave up 4 bases; unmatched junction bases: 6. The CDR3 is made up of 18 amino acids. Germline V gives CDR1 GITISATS, CDR2 ISYDGTV (reference sequence). CDR3 residues: CALWEVRPQELGKKIKVF. CDR3 nucleotide sequence: TGTGCCTTGTGGGAGGTGCGACCCCAAGAGTTGGGCAAAAAAATCAAGGTATTT.

The chain is built from TRGV9 and TRGJP. In the absence of a J gene in TCRdb, the DNA was matched to germline to assign it here. The CDR3 runs to 17 residues. CDR1 is GITISATS, CDR2 ISYDGTV, per germline (reference sequence). The V and J ends lost 0 bases and 7 bases, in that order; junction bases with no gene match: 6. The CDR3 DNA reads as TGTGCCTTGTGGGAGGTGCAGGCTGAGTTGGGCAAAAAAATCAAGGTATTT. Amino acid sequence: CALWEVQAELGKKIKVF.

As concerns this clone: A far larger clone lies a single base away; this is likely a read error. J is TRGJP and V is TRGV9. Because TCRdb records no J gene, it was assigned here through a match of the DNA to germline. This CDR3 region has 16 residues. The V gene's germline CDR1 is GITISATS and CDR2 ISYDGTV (reference sequence). CDR3 nucleotide sequence: TGTGCCTTGTGGGAGGTCCAAGGGTTGGGCAAAAAAATCAAGGTATTT. Protein sequence: CALWEVQGLGKKIKVF.

A few counts support this clone. The mismatch at residue 3 between this DNA's translation and the TCRdb protein of a much larger clone likely reflects a read error; the protein shown is translated from the DNA. This sequence joins TRGV9 and TRGJP. The J gene comes from matching the DNA to germline here; TCRdb lacks it. The CDR3 spans 17 residues. Germline CDR1 reads GITISATS; CDR2 reads ISYDGTV (reference sequence). Here the CDR3 DNA reads TGTGCCTCGTGGGAGCCCCCCGCGGAGTTGGGCAAAAAAATCAAGGTATTT. Translating it yields CASWEPPAELGKKIKVF.

The gene calls are TRGV8 and TRGJ1 or TRGJ2. The J gene was not available in TCRdb and was assigned here by matching the DNA to germline segments. Germline V CDR1 and CDR2: VENAVY, YDSYNSRV. The CDR3 has 12 amino acids. With 2 bases clipped from V and 2 bases from J, the junction kept 0 bases outside the gene matches. In DNA, the CDR3 is TGTGCCACCTGGGATAATTATTATAAGAAACTCTTT. Translating it yields CATWDNYYKKLF.

This chain uses TRGV3 with TRGJ1 or TRGJ2. The J gene was missing in TCRdb and was found by matching the end of the DNA to germline. Germline V CDR1 and CDR2: VTNTFY, YDVSTARD (reference sequence). The junction had 5 bases not matched to a gene; V was cut back by 0 bases and J by 0 bases. This CDR3 is built from 15 residues. The CDR3 DNA sequence: TGTGCCACCTGGGACAGGCCTTCGAATTATTATAAGAAACTCTTT. Residues: CATWDRPSNYYKKLF.

This rearrangement joins TRGV2 to TRGJ1 or TRGJ2. TCRdb carries no J gene annotation; the J gene was assigned here by matching the DNA with germline. Trimming removed 5 bases from V and 12 bases from J; junction bases left unmatched: 10. The CDR3 length is 11 residues. Germline V gives CDR1 EGSNGY, CDR2 YDSYNSKV. CDR3 DNA sequence: TGTGCCACCTGGGCCTACGCGGGGAAACTCTTT. Translated, it gives CATWAYAGKLF.

This clone was picked up one time. V is TRGV9 and J is TRGJP. Because TCRdb records no J gene, it was assigned here through a match of the DNA to germline. CDR3 size: 16 residues. J gave up 7 bases and V 6 bases, and 9 bases lay outside the gene matches. From germline, CDR1 is GITISATS and CDR2 ISYDGTV (reference sequence). CDR3 sequence: CALWQTGELGKKIKVF. As DNA, the CDR3 is TGTGCCTTGTGGCAGACGGGGGAGTTGGGCAAAAAAATCAAGGTATTT.

V is TRGV9 and J is TRGJP. TCRdb carries no J gene annotation; the J gene was assigned here by matching the DNA with germline. Germline-derived CDR1 and CDR2 are GITISATS and ISYDGTV (reference sequence). This CDR3 has 15 residues. V was clipped by 6 bases and J by 4 bases; unmatched bases: 3. CDR3 coding DNA: TGTGCCTTGTGGAGCCAAGAGTTGGGCAAAAAAATCAAGGTATTT. It encodes CALWSQELGKKIKVF.

In its sample, this clone was seen a few times. A read error is the likely source, as a far larger clone sits one nucleotide away. The chain has TRGV8 and TRGJ1 or TRGJ2. CDR3 length: 11 amino acids. CDR1 is VENAVY and CDR2 is YDSYNSRV in the germline V gene. The CDR3 is CAAWGYYKKLF. In DNA, the CDR3 is TGTGCCGCCTGGGGATATTATAAGAAACTCTTT.

About this clone itself: TCRdb pairs this DNA with a much larger clone's protein that differs at residue 6, likely a read error; the protein shown was translated from the DNA. V is TRGV9 and J is TRGJP. Germline matching of the DNA provided the J gene here, since TCRdb leaves it blank. The CDR3 sequence is 17 residues long. In germline, CDR1 is GITISATS, CDR2 ISYDGTV (reference sequence). V trimming: 3 bases; J trimming: 7 bases; junction bases outside the gene matches: 9. The CDR3 nucleotides read TGTGCCTTGTGGGAGTCCCCCGCGGAGTTGGGCAAAAAAATCAAGGTATTT. Translating it yields CALWESPAELGKKIKVF.

A single count supports this clone. V is TRGV9 and J is TRGJ1 or TRGJ2. TCRdb records no J gene; here it was assigned by comparing the DNA to germline. The V segment lost 0 bases and the J segment 6 bases; nucleotides outside the gene matches: 5. CDR1 GITISATS and CDR2 ISYDGTV come from the germline V gene (reference sequence). The CDR3 covers 13 residues. The CDR3 DNA sequence: TGTGCCTTGTGGGAGGTGCATAGTTATAAGAAACTCTTT. Residues: CALWEVHSYKKLF.

The V gene is TRGV9, the J gene TRGJ1 or TRGJ2. Germline matching of the DNA provided the J gene here, since TCRdb leaves it blank. V gave up 2 bases and J gave up 2 bases; unmatched junction bases: 0. CDR1 is GITISATS and CDR2 is ISYDGTV in the germline V gene (reference sequence). The CDR3 is 12 amino acids. CDR3 region: CALWEDYYKKLF. For the CDR3, the DNA is TGTGCCTTGTGGGAGGATTATTATAAGAAACTCTTT.

This chain uses TRGV2 with TRGJP2. Since TCRdb gives no J gene, matching the DNA to germline was used here to assign it. CDR3 length equals 14 residues. Germline trimming cut 1 base from V and 2 bases from J; bases unmatched to any gene: 1. CDR1 and CDR2 (germline): EGSNGY, YDSYNSKV. The chain's CDR3 is CATWDGSSDWIKTF. The CDR3 DNA is TGTGCCACCTGGGACGGAAGTAGTGATTGGATCAAGACGTTT.

This clone was counted a few times. The chain joins TRGV9 to TRGJP. Since TCRdb gives no J gene, matching the DNA to germline was used here to assign it. CDR1 and CDR2 (germline): GITISATS, ISYDGTV (reference sequence). CDR3 length: 16 amino acids. V dropped 0 bases and J dropped 7; count of bases not matched to a gene: 3. CDR3 sequence: CALWEVRELGKKIKVF. CDR3 bases: TGTGCCTTGTGGGAGGTGAGGGAGTTGGGCAAAAAAATCAAGGTATTT.